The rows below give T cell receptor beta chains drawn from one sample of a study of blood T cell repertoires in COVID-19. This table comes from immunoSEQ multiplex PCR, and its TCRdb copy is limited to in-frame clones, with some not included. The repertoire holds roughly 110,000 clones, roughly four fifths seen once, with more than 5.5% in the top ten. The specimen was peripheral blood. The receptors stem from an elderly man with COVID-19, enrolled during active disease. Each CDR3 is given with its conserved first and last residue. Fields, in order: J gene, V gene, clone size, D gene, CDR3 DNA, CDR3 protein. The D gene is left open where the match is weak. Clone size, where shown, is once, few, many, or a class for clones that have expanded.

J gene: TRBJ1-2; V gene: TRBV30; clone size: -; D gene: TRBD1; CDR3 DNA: TGTGCCTCGGAGGGGGCGGGCTATGGCTACACCTTC; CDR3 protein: CASEGAGYGYTF
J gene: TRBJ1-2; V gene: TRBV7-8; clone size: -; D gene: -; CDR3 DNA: TGTGCCAGCAGCTTATCTCTGACGGGGGGCTACACCTTC; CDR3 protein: CASSLSLTGGYTF
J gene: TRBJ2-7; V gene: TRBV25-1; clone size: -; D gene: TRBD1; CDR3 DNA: TGTGCCAGCAGTGATCCAGGACAGGTATCCTACGAGCAGTACTTC; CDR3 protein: CASSDPGQVSYEQYF
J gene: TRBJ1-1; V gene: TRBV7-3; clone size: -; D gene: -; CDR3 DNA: TGTGCCAGCAGCTTCCTTTCCCGGACAGCGATGAACACTGAAGCTTTCTTT; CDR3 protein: CASSFLSRTAMNTEAFF
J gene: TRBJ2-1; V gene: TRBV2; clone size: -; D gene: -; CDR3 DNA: TGTGCCAGCAGTGATCGGGAGCAAACCTACAATGAGCAGTTCTTC; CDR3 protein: CASSDREQTYNEQFF
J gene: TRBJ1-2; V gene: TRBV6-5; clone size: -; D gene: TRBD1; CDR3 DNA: TGTGCCAGCAGTTGGACAGGGGGTAACTATGGCTACACCTTC; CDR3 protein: CASSWTGGNYGYTF
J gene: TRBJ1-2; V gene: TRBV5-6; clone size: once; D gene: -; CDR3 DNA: TGTGCCAGCAGCTTGGTCGGGGATTATGGCTACACCTTC; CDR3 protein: CASSLVGDYGYTF
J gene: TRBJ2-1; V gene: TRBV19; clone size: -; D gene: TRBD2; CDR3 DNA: TGTGCCAGTAGTACAGGACTAGCGGACAATGAGCAGTTCTTC; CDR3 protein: CASSTGLADNEQFF
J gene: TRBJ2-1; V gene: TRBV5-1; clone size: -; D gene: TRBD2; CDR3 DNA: TGCGCCAGCAGCTTCGAGGCGGGACTAGCGGTGAATGAGCAGTTCTTC; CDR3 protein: CASSFEAGLAVNEQFF
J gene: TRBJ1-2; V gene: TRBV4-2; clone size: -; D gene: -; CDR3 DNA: TGTGCCAGCAGCCAAGACAGGACTGTCTATGGCTACACCTTC; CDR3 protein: CASSQDRTVYGYTF
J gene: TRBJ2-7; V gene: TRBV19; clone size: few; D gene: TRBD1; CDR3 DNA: TGTGCCAGTAGTATAGTAGGGACAGCCTACGAGCAGTACTTC; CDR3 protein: CASSIVGTAYEQYF
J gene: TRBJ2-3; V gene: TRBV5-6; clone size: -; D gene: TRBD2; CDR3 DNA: TGTGCCAGCAGCTGGTACAGCGGGAGACGGGCAGATACGCAGTATTTT; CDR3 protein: CASSWYSGRRADTQYF
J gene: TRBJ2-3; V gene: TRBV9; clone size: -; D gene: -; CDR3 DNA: TGTGCCAGCAGCGTAGGGGTAGGGGCTGGGACAGATACGCAGTATTTT; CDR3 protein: CASSVGVGAGTDTQYF
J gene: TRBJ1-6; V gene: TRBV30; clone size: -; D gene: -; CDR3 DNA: TGTGCCTGGGCCACAGCACATAATTCACCCCTCCACTTT; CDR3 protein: CAWATAHNSPLHF
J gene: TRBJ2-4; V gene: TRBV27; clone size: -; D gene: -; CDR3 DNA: TGTGCCAGCAGTTTTCCCAGCGGGCTAGCCAAAAACATTCAGTACTTC; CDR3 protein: CASSFPSGLAKNIQYF
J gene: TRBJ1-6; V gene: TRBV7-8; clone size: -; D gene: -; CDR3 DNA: TGTGCCAGCAGCTTAAGTTGGGGGGGGCGTGCAAATTCACCCCTCCACTTT; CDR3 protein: CASSLSWGGRANSPLHF
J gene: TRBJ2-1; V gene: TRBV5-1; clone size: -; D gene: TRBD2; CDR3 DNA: TGCGCCAGCAACCCACTAGCGGGAGTATCCTACAATGAGCAGTTCTTC; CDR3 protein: CASNPLAGVSYNEQFF
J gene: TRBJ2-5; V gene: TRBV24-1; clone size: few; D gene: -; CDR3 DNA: TGTGCCACCAGTGGTGCCCGACAGGGGAGGGGAGAGACCCAGTACTTC; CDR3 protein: CATSGARQGRGETQYF
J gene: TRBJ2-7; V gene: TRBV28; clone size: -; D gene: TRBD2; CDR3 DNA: TGTGCCAGCAGTTTACGGACTAGCTTGAGTGAGCAGTACTTC; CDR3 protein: CASSLRTSLSEQYF
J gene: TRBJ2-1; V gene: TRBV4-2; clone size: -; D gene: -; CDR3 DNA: TGTGCCAGCAGCCAAGGCGGCCTGATCTCCTACAATGAGCAGTTCTTC; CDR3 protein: CASSQGGLISYNEQFF
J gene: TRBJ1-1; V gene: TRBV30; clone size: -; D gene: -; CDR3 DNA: TGTGCCTGGAGTGTATCAGCGAGGAACACTGAAGCTTTCTTT; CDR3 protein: CAWSVSARNTEAFF
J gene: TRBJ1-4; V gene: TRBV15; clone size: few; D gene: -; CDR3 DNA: TGTGCCACCAGCAGAGGGCAGGGTGGTGGTAATGAAAAACTGTTTTTT; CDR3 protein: CATSRGQGGGNEKLFF
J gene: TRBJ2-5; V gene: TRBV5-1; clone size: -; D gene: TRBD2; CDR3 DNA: TGCGCCAGCAGCTTGACTGGGACTACACAAGAGACCCAGTACTTC; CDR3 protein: CASSLTGTTQETQYF
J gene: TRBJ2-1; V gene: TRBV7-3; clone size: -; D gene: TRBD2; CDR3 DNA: TGTGCCAGCCTAGCGGGAGGGGGCTCCTACAATGAGCAGTTCTTC; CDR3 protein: CASLAGGGSYNEQFF
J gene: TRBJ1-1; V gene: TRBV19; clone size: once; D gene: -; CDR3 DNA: TGTGCCAGTAGCCTAAGCTCGGGAGAAGCTTTCTTT; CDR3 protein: CASSLSSGEAFF
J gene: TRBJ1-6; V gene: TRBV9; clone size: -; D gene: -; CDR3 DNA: TGTGCCAGCAGCGCCGGTCCGGGGATTCGTAATTCACCCCTCCACTTT; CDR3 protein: CASSAGPGIRNSPLHF